The rows below give T cell receptor beta chains drawn from one sample of a study of T-cell memory formation after mild COVID-19. TCRdb ran MiXCR on the 5' RACE reads and lists one entry per CDR3 protein. The sample includes roughly 190,000 distinct CDR3 sequences, around 27% of them seen just once. Source material: PBMCs or a T cell subset sorted from them (not recorded which). The source of these receptors is an adult woman who had mild COVID-19 (a few samples of this study predate the infection). Cell type and time point are not known. Both conserved end residues are part of each CDR3. Fields, in order: clone size, V gene, J gene, D gene, CDR3 protein, CDR3 DNA. D genes are given only for firm matches. Expanded clones are given a class, and other clones once, few, many or no size at all.

>few|TRBV5-1|TRBJ2-7|-
CASSLARGAGNLFRDEQYF
TGCGCCAGCAGCTTGGCAAGGGGAGCAGGTAACCTTTTCAGAGACGAGCAGTACTTC
>-|TRBV7-6|TRBJ2-2|-
CASTYGDNTGELFF
TGTGCCAGCACCTATGGGGATAACACCGGGGAGCTGTTTTTT
>few|TRBV4-1|TRBJ1-2|-
CASSHFYGSQLNYGYTF
TGCGCCAGCAGCCATTTTTATGGTAGTCAACTTAACTATGGCTACACCTTC
>-|TRBV2|TRBJ2-2|-
CASSDWAETNTGELFF
TGTGCCAGCAGTGACTGGGCAGAGACGAACACCGGGGAGCTGTTTTTT
>few|TRBV9|TRBJ2-3|-
CASSVAAFTDTQYF
TGTGCCAGCAGCGTAGCGGCTTTCACAGATACGCAGTATTTT
>once|TRBV6-6|TRBJ2-1|TRBD2
CASSLGTSGSWYPYNEQFF
TGTGCCAGCAGCCTCGGGACTAGCGGTTCCTGGTATCCCTACAATGAGCAGTTCTTC
>-|TRBV20-1|TRBJ2-1|-
CSAITGPLNEQFF
TGCAGTGCCATCACCGGGCCCCTGAATGAGCAGTTCTTC
>-|TRBV9|TRBJ1-4|TRBD1
CASSAAGQATNEKLFF
TGTGCCAGCAGCGCCGCCGGACAGGCAACTAATGAAAAACTGTTTTTT
>-|TRBV6-5|TRBJ1-1|-
CASSYSIGAGTEAFF
TGTGCCAGCAGTTACTCGATCGGGGCAGGAACTGAAGCTTTCTTT
>many|TRBV6-2/TRBV6-3|TRBJ1-1|-
CASSYEGNTEAFF
TGTGCCAGCAGTTATGAGGGTAACACTGAAGCTTTCTTT
>-|TRBV7-3|TRBJ1-1|TRBD1
CASSSSHRGRDTEAFF
TGTGCCAGCAGCTCATCCCACAGGGGGCGGGACACTGAAGCTTTCTTT
>-|TRBV11-2|TRBJ1-1|-
CASSDSLDSWTEAFF
TGTGCCAGCAGTGATAGCCTGGACAGTTGGACTGAAGCTTTCTTT
>few|TRBV28|TRBJ1-2|TRBD1
CASSQGALGYTF
TGTGCCAGCAGTCAGGGGGCGCTGGGCTACACCTTC
>-|TRBV12-3/TRBV12-4|TRBJ2-1|TRBD1
CASQSDRALFDEQFF
TGTGCCAGCCAGTCGGACAGGGCTCTTTTTGATGAGCAGTTCTTC
>-|TRBV2|TRBJ1-4|TRBD1
CASSEGGQGSEKLFF
TGTGCCAGCAGTGAAGGGGGACAGGGAAGTGAAAAACTGTTTTTT
>-|TRBV3-1|TRBJ1-2|-
CASSQGLQDYGYTF
TGTGCCAGCAGCCAAGGACTACAGGACTATGGCTACACCTTC
>-|TRBV6-1|TRBJ1-2|TRBD1
CASSLETGGYTF
TGTGCCAGCAGTTTAGAGACAGGGGGCTACACCTTC
>few|TRBV4-2|TRBJ1-1|-
CASSQELSKGGYTEAFF
TGTGCCAGCAGCCAAGAATTAAGCAAGGGGGGCTACACTGAAGCTTTCTTT
>-|TRBV4-1|TRBJ2-6|-
CASSWGGGGANVLTF
TGCGCCAGCAGCTGGGGGGGCGGTGGGGCCAACGTCCTGACTTTC
>few|TRBV18|TRBJ2-7|-
CASSPRRTSYEQYF
TGTGCCAGCTCACCACGGAGAACCTCCTACGAGCAGTACTTC
>-|TRBV27|TRBJ2-3|TRBD2
CASRQRGGSPSTDTQYF
TGTGCCAGCAGACAGCGGGGGGGATCCCCTAGCACAGATACGCAGTATTTT
>-|TRBV13|TRBJ2-5|-
CASSFRTAQETQYF
TGTGCCAGCAGCTTTAGGACAGCCCAAGAGACCCAGTACTTC
>few|TRBV4-1|TRBJ1-5|TRBD1
CASSQGQGMDQPQHF
TGCGCCAGCAGCCAGGGACAGGGAATGGATCAGCCCCAGCATTTT
>-|TRBV7-8|TRBJ2-7|-
CASSLGSYRGYEQYF
TGTGCCAGCAGCTTAGGTTCGTATCGGGGCTACGAGCAGTACTTC
>-|TRBV20-1|TRBJ2-7|-
CSVGSYEQYF
TGCAGTGTTGGTTCCTACGAGCAGTACTTC
>-|TRBV7-8|TRBJ1-5|-
CASSSTDTNQPQHF
TGTGCCAGCAGCTCCACTGACACGAATCAGCCCCAGCATTTT
>many|TRBV5-1|TRBJ2-3|TRBD2
CASSLGSSGSTDTQYF
TGCGCCAGCAGCTTGGGGTCTAGCGGGAGCACAGATACGCAGTATTTT
>few|TRBV20-1|TRBJ2-1|TRBD1
CSADRDRSYNEQFF
TGCAGTGCTGACCGGGACAGGAGCTACAATGAGCAGTTCTTC
>-|TRBV29-1|TRBJ1-1|-
CSVAMPGMGTEAFF
TGCAGCGTCGCTATGCCAGGGATGGGGACTGAAGCTTTCTTT
>-|TRBV9|TRBJ2-1|-
CASSVAVSGTDYNEQFF
TGTGCCAGCAGCGTAGCGGTAAGTGGGACGGACTACAATGAGCAGTTCTTC
>-|TRBV12-3/TRBV12-4|TRBJ2-7|-
CASSRRDGGRNEQYF
TGTGCCAGCAGTCGAAGGGACGGGGGCAGGAACGAGCAGTACTTC
>-|TRBV5-4|TRBJ1-2|-
CASSRWESFYGYTF
TGTGCCAGTTCTCGATGGGAGAGTTTCTATGGCTACACCTTC
>-|TRBV29-1|TRBJ2-7|-
CSVEVGRASREQYF
TGCAGCGTTGAAGTGGGACGGGCCAGTCGCGAGCAGTACTTC
>once|TRBV5-1|TRBJ2-3|TRBD2
CASSRTSGRTDTQYF
TGCGCCAGCAGCCGGACTAGCGGGAGAACTGATACGCAGTATTTT
>-|TRBV25-1|TRBJ2-7|TRBD2
CASSGGTSGRAVRLQYF
TGTGCCAGCAGTGGAGGGACTAGCGGGAGGGCAGTCCGCCTACAGTACTTC
>few|TRBV29-1|TRBJ2-5|-
CSVSRDWETQYF
TGCAGCGTTTCGAGGGACTGGGAGACCCAGTACTTC
>-|TRBV20-1|TRBJ2-7|-
CSALRTGVHEQYF
TGCAGTGCCCTCCGGACTGGAGTCCACGAGCAGTACTTC
>-|TRBV7-9|TRBJ2-1|-
CAGAGSSRYNEQFF
TGTGCCGGGGCGGGGTCTAGCCGATACAATGAGCAGTTCTTC
>-|TRBV2|TRBJ1-6|TRBD1
CASSDGQGEISPLHF
TGTGCCAGCAGTGACGGACAGGGGGAAATTTCACCCCTCCACTTT
>-|TRBV18|TRBJ2-7|TRBD2
CASSPKTSGAYEQYF
TGTGCCAGCTCACCTAAGACTAGCGGCGCCTACGAGCAGTACTTC
>few|TRBV9|TRBJ2-2|-
CASSVGGESGELFF
TGTGCCAGCAGCGTAGGGGGAGAATCCGGGGAGCTGTTTTTT
>-|TRBV5-1|TRBJ2-5|-
CASSLVQGSGQETQYF
TGCGCCAGCAGCTTGGTTCAGGGTTCCGGGCAAGAGACCCAGTACTTC
>few|TRBV6-2/TRBV6-3|TRBJ2-1|-
CASSQATWWQGFRDEQFF
TGTGCCAGCAGCCAAGCTACTTGGTGGCAGGGGTTTAGGGATGAGCAGTTCTTC
>-|TRBV18|TRBJ2-5|-
CASSPSGYQETQYF
TGTGCCAGCTCACCATCGGGGTACCAAGAGACCCAGTACTTC
>few|TRBV20-1|TRBJ2-5|TRBD1
CSAAPGQAKETQYF
TGCAGTGCTGCCCCGGGACAGGCTAAAGAGACCCAGTACTTC
>-|TRBV6-5|TRBJ1-4|TRBD1
CASSYRGTVDEKLFF
TGTGCCAGCAGTTATAGGGGGACAGTCGATGAAAAACTGTTTTTT
>few|TRBV9|TRBJ2-3|-
CASSLNTVTDTQYF
TGTGCCAGCAGCCTTAATACTGTCACAGATACGCAGTATTTT
>-|TRBV20-1|TRBJ2-2|TRBD1
CSAGQGITGELFF
TGCAGTGCGGGACAGGGGATAACCGGGGAGCTGTTTTTT
>-|TRBV5-6|TRBJ1-1|-
CASSYGLKLFF
TGTGCCAGCAGCTACGGGTTGAAGCTTTTCTTT